This TCR beta chain is drawn from a study of post-analysis software for immune sequencing data. Whole-study context: Relapsing-remitting, secondary progressive and progressive-relapsing forms of multiple sclerosis all featured among disease courses. Study conclusions and caveats: Among a few TRBV segments more frequent in patients than controls were TRBV5-6, TRBV5-1 and TRBV20-1.

This CDR3 contains 14 residues. V lost 3 bases and J 3 bases, leaving 12 bases between the germline ends. Germline V gives CDR1 SGHVS, CDR2 FQNEAQ. The library was made from cDNA and included unique molecular identifiers. The source material, about 0.9 to 11 million T cells, gave rise to roughly 0.5 million cDNA molecules. TCRdb passed the PCR reads through MiXCR, listing each CDR3 protein once. The sample lists approximately 360,000 distinct CDR3 sequences, 30% to 45% occurring once. Worth noting for this clonotype: Its cognate antigen is unknown.

The chain is built from TRBV7-8 and TRBJ2-7, with a weak D call TRBD2 (6 bases). The sequence was obtained from a girl between 5 and 17 years old with multiple sclerosis. What was sequenced was blood. The CDR3 nucleotides read TGTGCCAGCAGCTTTGGAGGGGTGAACTACGAGCAGTACTTC. This encodes CASSFGGVNYEQYF.